This T cell receptor beta chain was sequenced in a study of T-cell reconstitution after alpha-beta-depleted transplantation in children. The ends lost 3 bases at V and 1 base at J; junction bases unmatched: 7. CDR3 length: 16 amino acids. Germline CDR1 SGHAT, CDR2 FQNNGV. Unique molecular identifiers tagged the TCRbeta library. MiXCR, run by TCRdb on the PCR reads, gives a single entry per CDR3 protein. The sample has 350,000 to 450,000 distinct CDR3 sequences; about 14% are singletons. The sequence was obtained from a human donor who donated a stem cell graft to a child with Fanconi anemia. This chain joins TRBV11-2 and TRBJ2-3; 7 bases fit TRBD1. The sample consisted of PBMCs, taken from the stem cell graft. CDR3 in DNA: TGTGCCAGCAGCTTGTGGGACAGTGTGGGCACAGATACGCAGTATTTT. Residues: CASSLWDSVGTDTQYF.